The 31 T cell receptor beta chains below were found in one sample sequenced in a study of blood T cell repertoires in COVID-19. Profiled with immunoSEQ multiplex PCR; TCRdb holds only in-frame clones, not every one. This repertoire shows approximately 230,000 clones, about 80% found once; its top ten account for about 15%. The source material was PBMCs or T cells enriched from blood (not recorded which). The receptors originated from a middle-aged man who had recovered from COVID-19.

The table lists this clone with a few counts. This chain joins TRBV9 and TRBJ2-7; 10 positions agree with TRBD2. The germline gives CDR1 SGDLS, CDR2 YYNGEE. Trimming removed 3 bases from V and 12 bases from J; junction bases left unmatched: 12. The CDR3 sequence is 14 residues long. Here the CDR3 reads CASSGSGGDTSRYF. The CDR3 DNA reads TGTGCCAGCAGCGGAAGCGGGGGGGATACGAGTCGGTACTTC.

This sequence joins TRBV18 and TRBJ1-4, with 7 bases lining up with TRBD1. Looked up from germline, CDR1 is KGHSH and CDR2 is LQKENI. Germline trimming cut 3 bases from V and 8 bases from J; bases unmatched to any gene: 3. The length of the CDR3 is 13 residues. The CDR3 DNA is TGTGCCAGCTCACCTGGGACAGCGGAAAAACTGTTTTTT. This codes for CASSPGTAEKLFF.

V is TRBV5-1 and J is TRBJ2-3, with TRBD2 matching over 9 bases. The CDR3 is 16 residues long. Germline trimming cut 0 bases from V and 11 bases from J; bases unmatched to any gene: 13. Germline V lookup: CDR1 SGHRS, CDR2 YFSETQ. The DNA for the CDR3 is TGCGCCAGCAGCTTGGGAGCGCTAGCGGGGATTTACGAGCAGTATTTT. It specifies CASSLGALAGIYEQYF.

The CDR3 DNA reads TGTGCTAGTGGGGCGGGAGGCCACACCGGGGAGCTGTTTTTT. It is translated as CASGAGGHTGELFF. The chain recombines TRBV12-5 with TRBJ2-2; 8 bases map to TRBD2. Germline V gene sequence: CDR1 LGHNT, CDR2 FRNRAP. The ends lost 6 bases at V and 3 bases at J; junction bases unmatched: 3. This CDR3 comprises 14 residues.

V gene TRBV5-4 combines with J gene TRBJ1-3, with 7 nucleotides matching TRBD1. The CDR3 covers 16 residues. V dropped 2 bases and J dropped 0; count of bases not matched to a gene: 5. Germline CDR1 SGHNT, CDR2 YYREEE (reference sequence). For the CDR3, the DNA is TGTGCCAGCAGCTTATGGACAGGCGGCTCTGGAAACACCATATATTTT. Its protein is CASSLWTGGSGNTIYF.

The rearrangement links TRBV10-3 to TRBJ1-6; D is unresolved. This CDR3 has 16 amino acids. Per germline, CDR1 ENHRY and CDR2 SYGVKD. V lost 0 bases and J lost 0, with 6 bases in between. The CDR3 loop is CAISESRSSYNSPLHF. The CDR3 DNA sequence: TGTGCCATCAGTGAGTCGAGGAGCTCCTATAATTCACCCCTCCACTTT.

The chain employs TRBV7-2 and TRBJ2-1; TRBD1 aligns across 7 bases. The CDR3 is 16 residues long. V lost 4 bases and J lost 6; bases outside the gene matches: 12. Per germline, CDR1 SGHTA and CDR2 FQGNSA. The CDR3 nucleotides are TGTGCCAGCAGCTCGTGGGGGACAGTGCCCTCCAATGAGCAGTTCTTC. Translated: CASSSWGTVPSNEQFF.

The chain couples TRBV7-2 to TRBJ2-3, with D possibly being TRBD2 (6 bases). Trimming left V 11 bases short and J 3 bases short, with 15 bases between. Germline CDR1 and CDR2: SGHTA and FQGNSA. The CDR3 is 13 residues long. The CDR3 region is CAEGGDGTDTQYF. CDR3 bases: TGTGCCGAAGGAGGGGACGGGACAGATACGCAGTATTTT.

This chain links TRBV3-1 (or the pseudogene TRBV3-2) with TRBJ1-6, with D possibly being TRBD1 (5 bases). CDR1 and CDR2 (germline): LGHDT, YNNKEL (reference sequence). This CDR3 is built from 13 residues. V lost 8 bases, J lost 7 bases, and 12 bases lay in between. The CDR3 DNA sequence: TGTGCCAGCGGTATCGGGGGAAATTCACCCCTCCACTTT. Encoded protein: CASGIGGNSPLHF.

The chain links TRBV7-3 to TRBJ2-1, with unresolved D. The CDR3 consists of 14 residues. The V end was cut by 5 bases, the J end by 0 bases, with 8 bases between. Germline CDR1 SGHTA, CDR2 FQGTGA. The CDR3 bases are TGTGCCAGCAGCCCAACCAGCTCCTACAATGAGCAGTTCTTC. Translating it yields CASSPTSSYNEQFF.

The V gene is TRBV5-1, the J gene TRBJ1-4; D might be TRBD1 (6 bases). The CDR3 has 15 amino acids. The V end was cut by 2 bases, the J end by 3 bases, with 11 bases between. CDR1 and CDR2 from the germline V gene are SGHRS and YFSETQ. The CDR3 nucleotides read TGCGCCAGCAGCTTACAGGGTCAGGCTAATGAAAAACTGTTTTTT. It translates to CASSLQGQANEKLFF.

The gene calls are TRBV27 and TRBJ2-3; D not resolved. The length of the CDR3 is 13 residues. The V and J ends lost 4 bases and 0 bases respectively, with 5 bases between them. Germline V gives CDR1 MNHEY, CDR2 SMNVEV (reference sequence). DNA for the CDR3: TGTGCCAGCAGTTCCACTAGCACAGATACGCAGTATTTT. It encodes CASSSTSTDTQYF.

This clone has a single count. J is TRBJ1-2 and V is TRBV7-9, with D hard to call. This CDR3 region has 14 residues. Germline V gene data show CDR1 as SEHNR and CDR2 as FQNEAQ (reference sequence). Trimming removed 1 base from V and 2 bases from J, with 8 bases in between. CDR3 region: CASSLVLPNYGYTF. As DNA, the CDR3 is TGTGCCAGCAGCTTAGTACTCCCAAACTATGGCTACACCTTC.

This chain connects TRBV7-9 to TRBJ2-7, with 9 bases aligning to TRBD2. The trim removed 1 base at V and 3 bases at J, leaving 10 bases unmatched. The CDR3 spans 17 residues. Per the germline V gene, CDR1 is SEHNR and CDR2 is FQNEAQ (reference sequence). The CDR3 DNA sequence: TGTGCCAGCAGCTTAGTTTCTTGGGGACTAGCATACTACGAGCAGTACTTC. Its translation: CASSLVSWGLAYYEQYF.

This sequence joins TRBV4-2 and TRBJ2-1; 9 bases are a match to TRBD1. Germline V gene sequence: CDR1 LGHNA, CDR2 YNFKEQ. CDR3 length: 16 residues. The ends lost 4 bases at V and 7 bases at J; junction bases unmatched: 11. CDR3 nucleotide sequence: TGTGCCAGCAGCCCCCCCACAGGGGGCGCTGGGAATGAGCAGTTCTTC. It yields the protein CASSPPTGGAGNEQFF.

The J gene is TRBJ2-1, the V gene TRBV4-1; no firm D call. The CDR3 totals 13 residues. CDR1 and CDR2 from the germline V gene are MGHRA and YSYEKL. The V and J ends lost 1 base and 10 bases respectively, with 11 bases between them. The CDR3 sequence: CASSQVGPREQFF. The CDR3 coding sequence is TGCGCCAGCAGCCAAGTGGGCCCCAGAGAGCAGTTCTTC.

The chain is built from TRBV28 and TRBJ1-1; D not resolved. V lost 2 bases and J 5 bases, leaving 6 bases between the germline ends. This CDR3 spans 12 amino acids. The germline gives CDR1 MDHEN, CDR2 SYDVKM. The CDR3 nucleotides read TGTGCCAGCAGTTTAAAGCGAACTGAAGCTTTCTTT. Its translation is CASSLKRTEAFF.

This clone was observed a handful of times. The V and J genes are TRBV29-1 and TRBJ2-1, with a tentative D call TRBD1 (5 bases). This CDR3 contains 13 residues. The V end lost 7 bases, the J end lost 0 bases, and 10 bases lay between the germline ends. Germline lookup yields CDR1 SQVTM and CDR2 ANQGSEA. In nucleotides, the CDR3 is TGCAGCGCACGACAGAGCTCCTACAATGAGCAGTTCTTC. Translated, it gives CSARQSSYNEQFF.

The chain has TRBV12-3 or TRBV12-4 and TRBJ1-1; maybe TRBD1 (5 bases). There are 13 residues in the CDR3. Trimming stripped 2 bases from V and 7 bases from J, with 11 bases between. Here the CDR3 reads CASSLSGGGEAFF. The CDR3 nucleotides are TGTGCCAGCAGTTTATCGGGGGGAGGTGAAGCTTTCTTT.

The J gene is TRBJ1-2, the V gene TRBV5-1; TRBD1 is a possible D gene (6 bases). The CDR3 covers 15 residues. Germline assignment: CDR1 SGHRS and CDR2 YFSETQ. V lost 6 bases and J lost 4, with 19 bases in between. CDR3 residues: CASMAGGGRPYGYTF. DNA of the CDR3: TGCGCCAGCATGGCGGGCGGGGGGCGCCCCTATGGCTACACCTTC.

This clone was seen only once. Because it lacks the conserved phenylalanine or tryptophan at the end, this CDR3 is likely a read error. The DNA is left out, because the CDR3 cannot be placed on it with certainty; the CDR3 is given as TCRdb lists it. The CDR3 protein is CASRQHQGGGETL. The genes are TRBV3-1 (or the pseudogene TRBV3-2) and TRBJ1-1; the table's D call of TRBD1 was not tested on the DNA. The CDR3 spans 13 residues, counting both ends. CDR1 is LGHDT and CDR2 is YNNKEL in the germline V gene (reference sequence).

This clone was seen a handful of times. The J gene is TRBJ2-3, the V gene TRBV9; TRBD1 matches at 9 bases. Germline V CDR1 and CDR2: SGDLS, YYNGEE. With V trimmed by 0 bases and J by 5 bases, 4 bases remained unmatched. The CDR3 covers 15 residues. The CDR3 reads CASSVGTGDGDTQYF. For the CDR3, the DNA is TGTGCCAGCAGCGTAGGGACAGGGGATGGAGATACGCAGTATTTT. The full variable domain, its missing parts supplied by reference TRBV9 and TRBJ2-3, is DSGVTQTPKHLITATGQRVTLRCSPRSGDLSVYWYQQSLDQGLQFLIQYYNGEERAKGNILERFSAQQFPDLHSELNLSSLELGDSALYFCASSVGTGDGDTQYFGPGTRLTVL.

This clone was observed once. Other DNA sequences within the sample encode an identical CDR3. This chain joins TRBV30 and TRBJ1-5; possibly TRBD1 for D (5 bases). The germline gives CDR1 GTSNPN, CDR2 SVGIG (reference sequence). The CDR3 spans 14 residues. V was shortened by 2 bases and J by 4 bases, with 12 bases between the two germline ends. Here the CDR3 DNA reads TGTGCCTGGAGTTTTGGGGGGGGAAATCAGCCCCAGCATTTT. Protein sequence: CAWSFGGGNQPQHF.

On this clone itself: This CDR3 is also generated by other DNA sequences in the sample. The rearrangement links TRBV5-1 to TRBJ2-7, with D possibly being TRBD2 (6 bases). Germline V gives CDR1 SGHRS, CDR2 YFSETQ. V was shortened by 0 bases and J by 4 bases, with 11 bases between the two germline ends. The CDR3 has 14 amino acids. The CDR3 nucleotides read TGCGCCAGCAGCTTGGGTCGGGGGTCGTACGAGCAGTACTTC. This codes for CASSLGRGSYEQYF.

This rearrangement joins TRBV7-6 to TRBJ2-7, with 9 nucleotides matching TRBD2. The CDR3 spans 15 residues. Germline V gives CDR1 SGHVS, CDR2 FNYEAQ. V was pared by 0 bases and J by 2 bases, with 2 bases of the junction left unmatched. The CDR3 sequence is CASSLAAGGPYEQYF. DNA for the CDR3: TGTGCCAGCAGCTTAGCGGCGGGAGGGCCCTACGAGCAGTACTTC. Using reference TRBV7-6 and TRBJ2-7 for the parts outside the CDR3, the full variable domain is GAGVSQSPRYKVTKRGQDVALRCDPISGHVSLYWYRQALGQGPEFLTYFNYEAQQDKSGLPNDRFSAERPEGSISTLTIQRTEQRDSAMYRCASSLAAGGPYEQYFGPGTRLTVT.

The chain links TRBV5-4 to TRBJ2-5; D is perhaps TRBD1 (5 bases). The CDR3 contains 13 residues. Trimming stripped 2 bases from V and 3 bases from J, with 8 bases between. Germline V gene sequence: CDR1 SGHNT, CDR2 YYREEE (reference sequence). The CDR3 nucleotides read TGTGCCAGCAGCTTCGGCAGGGAAGAGACCCAGTACTTC. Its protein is CASSFGREETQYF.

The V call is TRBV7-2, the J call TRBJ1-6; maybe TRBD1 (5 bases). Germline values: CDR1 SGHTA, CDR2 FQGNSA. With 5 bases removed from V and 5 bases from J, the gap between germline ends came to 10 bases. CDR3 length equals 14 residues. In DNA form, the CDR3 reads TGTGCCAGCAGCCTGGGACTTAATAATTCACCCCTCCACTTT. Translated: CASSLGLNNSPLHF. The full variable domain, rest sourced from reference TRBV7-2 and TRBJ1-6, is GAGVSQSPSNKVTEKGKDVELRCDPISGHTALYWYRQSLGQGLEFLIYFQGNSAPDKSGLPSDRFSAERTGGSVSTLTIQRTQQEDSAVYLCASSLGLNNSPLHFGNGTRLTVT.

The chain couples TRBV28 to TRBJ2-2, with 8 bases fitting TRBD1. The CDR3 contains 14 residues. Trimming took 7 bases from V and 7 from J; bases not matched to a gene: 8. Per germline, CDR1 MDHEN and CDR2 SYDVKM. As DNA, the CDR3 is TGTGCCAGCACGTCTGGACAGGGCGGCGGGGAGCTGTTTTTT. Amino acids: CASTSGQGGGELFF.

CDR3 residues: CASSFGGYTEAFF. The CDR3 DNA is TGTGCCAGCAGTTTCGGGGGGTACACTGAAGCTTTCTTT. The chain uses TRBV12-3 or TRBV12-4 and TRBJ1-1; a possible D gene is TRBD1 (5 bases). CDR3 size: 13 residues. V was pared by 3 bases and J by 3 bases, with 8 bases between.

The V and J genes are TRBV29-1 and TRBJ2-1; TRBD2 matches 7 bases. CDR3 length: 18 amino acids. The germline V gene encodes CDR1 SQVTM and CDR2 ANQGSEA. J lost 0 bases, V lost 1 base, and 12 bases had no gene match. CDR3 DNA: TGCAGCGTTGAAGGAAGGGCTCTAGCGGCCAGCTCCTACAATGAGCAGTTCTTC. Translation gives CSVEGRALAASSYNEQFF.

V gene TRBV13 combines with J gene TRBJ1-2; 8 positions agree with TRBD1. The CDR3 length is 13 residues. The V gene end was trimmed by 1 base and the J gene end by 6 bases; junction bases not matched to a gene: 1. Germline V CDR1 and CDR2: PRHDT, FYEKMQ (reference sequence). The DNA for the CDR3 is TGTGCCAGCAGCTTAGCACAGGGGGATGGCTACACCTTC. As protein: CASSLAQGDGYTF.